The 21 T cell receptor beta chains reported below all come from one sample, sequenced in a study of blood T cell repertoires in COVID-19. Repertoires were generated with immunoSEQ multiplex PCR, while TCRdb's copy carries only in-frame clones and drops some. The sample shows about 54,000 clones, roughly 87% of them seen only once. The specimen was peripheral blood. Receptors originate from a man in his forties or fifties with COVID-19, enrolled during active disease.

This rearrangement joins TRBV3-1 (or the pseudogene TRBV3-2) to TRBJ2-7, with D maybe TRBD2 (7 bases). Germline V lookup: CDR1 LGHDT, CDR2 YNNKEL (reference sequence). The CDR3 is 16 amino acids. Trimming stripped 5 bases from V and 0 bases from J, with 17 bases between. The CDR3 sequence: CASSTSGAGASYEQYF. The CDR3, as DNA: TGTGCCAGCAGCACCTCCGGGGCGGGGGCCTCCTACGAGCAGTACTTC.

The chain couples TRBV28 to TRBJ2-7; weak D call: TRBD1 (6 bases). Trimming removed 0 bases at V and 0 bases at J, with 6 bases between. Germline V gives CDR1 MDHEN, CDR2 SYDVKM. The CDR3 has 14 residues. As DNA, the CDR3 is TGTGCCAGCAGTTTATGGGACAGCTCCTACGAGCAGTACTTC. Translating gives CASSLWDSSYEQYF.

The table lists this clone with a count of one. The chain is built from TRBV29-1 and TRBJ1-1, with a tentative D call TRBD1 (6 bases). Germline-derived CDR1 and CDR2 are SQVTM and ANQGSEA. The V gene lost 7 bases and the J gene lost 11 bases, with 17 bases spanning the gap. This CDR3 comprises 11 residues. As DNA, the CDR3 is TGCAGCGCAGCGGACTCCAGGGGCGCTTTCTTT. Residues: CSAADSRGAFF.

This clone was counted once. The chain has TRBV10-3 and TRBJ2-2, with TRBD1 matching 8 bases. Unmatched junction bases numbered 3, after V lost 5 bases and J lost 1 base. There are 15 residues in the CDR3. CDR1 ENHRY and CDR2 SYGVKD come from the germline V gene. In DNA, the CDR3 is TGTGCCATCAGTCTTGGACAGGGGAACACCGGGGAGCTGTTTTTT. This encodes CAISLGQGNTGELFF.

CDR3 sequence: CASSLDDVVSGSADTQYF. CDR3 sequence (DNA): TGTGCCAGCAGCTTGGACGACGTTGTTAGCGGGAGCGCAGATACGCAGTATTTT. The V gene is TRBV5-5, the J gene TRBJ2-3, with 9 bases identical to TRBD2. Trimming removed 0 bases from V and 4 bases from J; junction bases left unmatched: 12. Germline lookup yields CDR1 SGHKS and CDR2 YYEKEE (reference sequence). The CDR3 length is 18 residues.

The V call is TRBV7-2, the J call TRBJ2-5; 8 bases are a match to TRBD2. Losses at the gene ends were 5 bases for V and 4 bases for J; bases not matched to a gene: 9. This CDR3 has 15 amino acids. The germline gives CDR1 SGHTA, CDR2 FQGNSA. The CDR3 DNA is TGTGCCAGCAGCCCGGGACTAGGGTTTCGAGAGACCCAGTACTTC. This encodes CASSPGLGFRETQYF.

This clone was seen a single time. V and J are TRBV2 and TRBJ2-7; a possible D gene is TRBD1 (5 bases). V lost 5 bases, J lost 3 bases, and 14 bases lay in between. The V gene's germline CDR1 is SNHLY and CDR2 FYNNEI. The CDR3 is 14 residues long. CDR3 DNA: TGTGCCAGCAGTATCTACAGGATTAGCTACGAGCAGTACTTC. This gives the protein CASSIYRISYEQYF.

The chain couples TRBV5-1 to TRBJ1-6; no clear D. The V and J ends lost 7 bases and 7 bases respectively, with 12 bases between them. The length of the CDR3 is 13 residues. Per germline, CDR1 SGHRS and CDR2 YFSETQ. As DNA, the CDR3 is TGCGCCAGCGGTGCCGGTTCGAATTCACCCCTCCACTTT. Protein product: CASGAGSNSPLHF.

Only one count was recorded for this clone. The chain has TRBV10-3 and TRBJ2-7, with a possible D match to TRBD1 (5 bases). In germline, CDR1 is ENHRY, CDR2 SYGVKD. Trimming cost V 3 bases and J 3 bases, with 12 bases left between them. The CDR3 totals 14 residues. The CDR3 loop is CAISDPGMIYEQYF. The CDR3 coding sequence is TGTGCCATCAGTGATCCAGGGATGATCTACGAGCAGTACTTC.

This rearrangement joins TRBV27 to TRBJ2-5; 11 bases line up with TRBD2. Germline CDR1 MNHEY, CDR2 SMNVEV (reference sequence). This CDR3 is built from 18 residues. V gave up 5 bases and J gave up 2 bases; unmatched junction bases: 13. CDR3 sequence (DNA): TGTGCCAGCAGTCCCCTTTTGACTAGCGGGGTGACGCAAGAGACCCAGTACTTC. Translating it yields CASSPLLTSGVTQETQYF.

The V and J genes are TRBV5-6 and TRBJ2-1; no definite D call. Germline loops: CDR1 SGHDT, CDR2 YYEEEE. This CDR3 has 14 amino acids. Trimming stripped 0 bases from V and 6 bases from J, with 10 bases between. CDR3 region: CASSLVGSGNEQFF. CDR3 nucleotide sequence: TGTGCCAGCAGCTTGGTGGGTTCGGGCAATGAGCAGTTCTTC.

The chain carries TRBV29-1 and TRBJ2-1; 15 positions agree with TRBD2. This CDR3 comprises 16 residues. V gave up 4 bases and J gave up 9 bases; unmatched junction bases: 10. In germline, CDR1 is SQVTM, CDR2 ANQGSEA. CDR3 region: CSVAGGPGLAGGEQFF. CDR3 coding DNA: TGCAGCGTTGCAGGGGGGCCGGGACTAGCGGGAGGTGAGCAGTTCTTC.

The genes are TRBV30 and TRBJ1-1, with 9 bases matching TRBD1. This CDR3 is built from 13 residues. Germline CDR1 GTSNPN, CDR2 SVGIG (reference sequence). J lost 5 bases, V lost 5 bases, and 6 bases had no gene match. The CDR3 here is CAWSLQGATEAFF. Here the CDR3 DNA reads TGTGCCTGGTCTCTACAGGGGGCGACTGAAGCTTTCTTT.

The chain recombines TRBV18 with TRBJ2-1, with 15 bases that match TRBD2. Germline V CDR1 and CDR2: KGHSH, LQKENI. Trimming removed 3 bases from V and 8 bases from J; junction bases left unmatched: 2. There are 15 residues in the CDR3. The CDR3: CASSPGTSGRHEQFF. Written as DNA, the CDR3 is TGTGCCAGCTCACCTGGGACTAGCGGGAGGCATGAGCAGTTCTTC.

This chain links TRBV7-2 with TRBJ2-5, with D perhaps TRBD1 (6 bases). CDR3 size: 14 residues. From germline, CDR1 is SGHTA and CDR2 FQGNSA. V lost 3 bases and J 5 bases, leaving 13 bases between the germline ends. As DNA, the CDR3 is TGTGCCAGCAGCTTTGGTAACAGGGTGGAGACCCAGTACTTC. Protein sequence: CASSFGNRVETQYF.

The chain joins TRBV23-1 to TRBJ1-5; the D is unclear. TRBV23-1 is identified as an open reading frame with a role that is uncertain. The length of the CDR3 is 17 residues. Trimming took off 0 bases at V and 0 bases at J, with 12 bases between the two ends. DNA for the CDR3: TGCGCCAGCAGTCAATCATGGAGGCCGGGTAGCAATCAGCCCCAGCATTTT. Its protein is CASSQSWRPGSNQPQHF.

As DNA, the CDR3 is TGCGCCAGCAGCCAACTGCGGTTCTACAATGAGCAGTTCTTC. This gives the protein CASSQLRFYNEQFF. V usage is TRBV4-1 and J usage is TRBJ2-1; D is unresolved. V shed 2 bases and J shed 3 bases, with 8 bases lying between them. Germline V gives CDR1 MGHRA, CDR2 YSYEKL. The CDR3 runs to 14 residues.

The chain uses TRBV7-2 and TRBJ2-1; D gene unclear. CDR3 length: 12 residues. Per the germline V gene, CDR1 is SGHTA and CDR2 is FQGNSA. V lost 1 base, J lost 9 bases, and 7 bases lay in between. As DNA, the CDR3 is TGTGCCAGCAGCTTAGTTACGGGTGAGCAGTTCTTC. This gives the protein CASSLVTGEQFF.

J is TRBJ1-5 and V is TRBV19; 12 bases are shared with TRBD1. This CDR3 comprises 15 residues. The germline gives CDR1 LNHDA, CDR2 SQIVND (reference sequence). J was trimmed by 8 bases and V by 4 bases; bases with no gene match: 6. The CDR3: CASSTGTGGWEPQHF. The CDR3, as DNA: TGTGCCAGTAGTACGGGGACAGGGGGCTGGGAGCCCCAGCATTTT.

This chain links TRBV3-1 (or the pseudogene TRBV3-2) with TRBJ1-3; 9 bases agree with TRBD1. Looked up from germline, CDR1 is LGHDT and CDR2 is YNNKEL (reference sequence). The CDR3 loop spans 20 amino acids. Germline trimming cut 5 bases from V and 2 bases from J; bases unmatched to any gene: 19. The CDR3 sequence is CASSSRIGQGKFLAGNTIYF. The CDR3 bases are TGTGCCAGCAGCTCAAGAATCGGACAGGGGAAATTTTTAGCTGGAAACACCATATATTTT.

This clone was counted a few times. The chain carries TRBV5-1 and TRBJ2-7; 9 nucleotides match TRBD2. The V segment lost 2 bases and the J segment 0 bases; nucleotides outside the gene matches: 9. This CDR3 comprises 17 residues. Germline V gene lookup returns CDR1 SGHRS and CDR2 YFSETQ. CDR3 sequence reads: CASSLPSGDLSSYEQYF. DNA for the CDR3: TGCGCCAGCAGCTTACCTAGCGGGGATCTCAGCTCCTACGAGCAGTACTTC.